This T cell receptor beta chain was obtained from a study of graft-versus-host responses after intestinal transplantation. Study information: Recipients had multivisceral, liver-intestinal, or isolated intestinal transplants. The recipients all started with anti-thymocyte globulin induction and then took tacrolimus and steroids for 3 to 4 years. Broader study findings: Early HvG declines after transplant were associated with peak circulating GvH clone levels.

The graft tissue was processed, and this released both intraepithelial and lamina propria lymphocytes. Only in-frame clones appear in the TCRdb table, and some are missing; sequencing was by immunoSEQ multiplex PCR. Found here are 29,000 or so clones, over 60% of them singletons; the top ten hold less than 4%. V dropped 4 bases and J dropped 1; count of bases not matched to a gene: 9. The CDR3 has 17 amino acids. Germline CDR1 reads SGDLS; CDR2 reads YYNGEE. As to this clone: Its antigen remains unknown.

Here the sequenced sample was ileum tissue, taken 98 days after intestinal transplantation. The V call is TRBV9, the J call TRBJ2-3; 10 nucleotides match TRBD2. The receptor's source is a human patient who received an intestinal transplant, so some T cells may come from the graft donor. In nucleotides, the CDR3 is TGTGCCAGCAGCCCTTTAGCGGGGGGCATTCGCACAGATACGCAGTATTTT. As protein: CASSPLAGGIRTDTQYF.